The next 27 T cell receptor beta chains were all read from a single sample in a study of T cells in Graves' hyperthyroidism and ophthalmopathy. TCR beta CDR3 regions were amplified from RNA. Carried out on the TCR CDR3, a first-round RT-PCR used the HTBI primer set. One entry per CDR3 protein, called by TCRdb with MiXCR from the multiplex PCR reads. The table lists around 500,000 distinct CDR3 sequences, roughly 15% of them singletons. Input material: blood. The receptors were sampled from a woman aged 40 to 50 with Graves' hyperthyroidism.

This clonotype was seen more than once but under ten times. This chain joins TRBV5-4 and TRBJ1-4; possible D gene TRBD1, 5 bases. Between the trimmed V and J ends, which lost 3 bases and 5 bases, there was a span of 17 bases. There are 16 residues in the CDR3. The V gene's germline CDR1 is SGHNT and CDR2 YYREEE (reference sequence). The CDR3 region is CASSSAGDGGNEKLFF. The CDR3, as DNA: TGTGCCAGCAGCTCCGCCGGGGACGGGGGGAATGAAAAACTGTTTTTT. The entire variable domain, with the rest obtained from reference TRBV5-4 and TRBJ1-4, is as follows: ETGVTQSPTHLIKTRGQQVTLRCSSQSGHNTVSWYQQALGQGPQFIFQYYREEENGRGNFPPRFSGLQFPNYSSELNVNALELDDSALYLCASSSAGDGGNEKLFFGSGTQLSVL.

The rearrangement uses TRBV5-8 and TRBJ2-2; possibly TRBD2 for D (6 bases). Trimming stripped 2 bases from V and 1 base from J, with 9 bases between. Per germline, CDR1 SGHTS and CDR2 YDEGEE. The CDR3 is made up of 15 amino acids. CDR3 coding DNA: TGTGCCAGCAGCTTTAGCGGAAAGAACACCGGGGAGCTGTTTTTT. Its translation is CASSFSGKNTGELFF.

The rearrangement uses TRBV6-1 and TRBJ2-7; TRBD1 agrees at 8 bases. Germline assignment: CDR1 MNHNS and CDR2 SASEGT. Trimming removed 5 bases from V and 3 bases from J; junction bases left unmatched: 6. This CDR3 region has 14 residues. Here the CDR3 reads CASSPGTGFYEQYF. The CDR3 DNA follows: TGTGCCAGCAGTCCCGGGACAGGTTTCTACGAGCAGTACTTC.

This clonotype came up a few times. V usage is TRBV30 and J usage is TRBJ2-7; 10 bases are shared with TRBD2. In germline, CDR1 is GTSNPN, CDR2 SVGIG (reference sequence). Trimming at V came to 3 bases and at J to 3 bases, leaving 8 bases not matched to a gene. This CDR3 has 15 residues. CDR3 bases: TGTGCCTGGAGCCCACTAGCGGGACTTGGCTACGAGCAGTACTTC. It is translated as CAWSPLAGLGYEQYF.

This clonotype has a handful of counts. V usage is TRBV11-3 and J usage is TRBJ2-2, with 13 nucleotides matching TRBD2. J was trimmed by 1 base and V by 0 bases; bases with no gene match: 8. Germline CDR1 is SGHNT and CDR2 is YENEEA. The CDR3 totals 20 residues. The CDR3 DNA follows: TGTGCCAGCAGCTTAGATCTTTGGGGACTAGCGGGGCAGAACACCGGGGAGCTGTTTTTT. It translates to CASSLDLWGLAGQNTGELFF.

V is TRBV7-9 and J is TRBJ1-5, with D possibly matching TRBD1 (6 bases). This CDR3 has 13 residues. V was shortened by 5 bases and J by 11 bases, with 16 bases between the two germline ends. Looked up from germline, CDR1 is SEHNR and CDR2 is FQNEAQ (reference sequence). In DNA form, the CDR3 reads TGTGCCAGCAGCCCCACAGGGCCCTCTTCCCAGCATTTT. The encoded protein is CASSPTGPSSQHF.

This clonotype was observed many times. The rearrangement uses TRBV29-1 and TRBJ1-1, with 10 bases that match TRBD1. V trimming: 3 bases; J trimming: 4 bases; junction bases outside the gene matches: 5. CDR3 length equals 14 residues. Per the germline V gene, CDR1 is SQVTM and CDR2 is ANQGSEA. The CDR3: CSVEGTGVSTEAFF. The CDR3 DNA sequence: TGCAGCGTTGAGGGGACAGGGGTGAGCACTGAAGCTTTCTTT.

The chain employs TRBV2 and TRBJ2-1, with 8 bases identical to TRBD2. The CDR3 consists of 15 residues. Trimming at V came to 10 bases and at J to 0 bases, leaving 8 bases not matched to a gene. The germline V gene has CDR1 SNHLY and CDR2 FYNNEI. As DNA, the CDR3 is TGTGCCACAAACGGGGGGGGAAGCTCCTACAATGAGCAGTTCTTC. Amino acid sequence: CATNGGGSSYNEQFF.

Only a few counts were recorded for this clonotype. The CDR3 protein is CASSLSASGSGSYEQYF. The DNA for the CDR3 is TGCGCCAGCAGCTTGTCGGCTAGCGGGAGTGGGAGCTACGAGCAGTACTTC. The chain links TRBV5-1 to TRBJ2-7; 10 bases match TRBD2. This CDR3 contains 17 residues. The germline V gene has CDR1 SGHRS and CDR2 YFSETQ. With 1 base clipped from V and 3 bases from J, the junction kept 10 bases outside the gene matches.

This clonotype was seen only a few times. CDR3 sequence (DNA): TGCAGTGCTAGAGTGGGGGGGCTTAACTATGGCTACACCTTC. Translating it yields CSARVGGLNYGYTF. The chain is built from TRBV20-1 and TRBJ1-2; a possible D gene is TRBD1 (6 bases). The CDR3 covers 14 residues. Germline V gene lookup returns CDR1 DFQATT and CDR2 SNEGSKA (reference sequence). Deletions cut 1 base from V and 1 base from J, with 10 bases between.

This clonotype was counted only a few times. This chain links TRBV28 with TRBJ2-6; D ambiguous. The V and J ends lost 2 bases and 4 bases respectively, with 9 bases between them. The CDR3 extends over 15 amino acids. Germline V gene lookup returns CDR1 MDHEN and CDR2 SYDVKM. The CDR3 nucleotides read TGTGCCAGCAGTTTACTCCAGCCCGGGGCCAACGTCCTGACTTTC. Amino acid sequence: CASSLLQPGANVLTF.

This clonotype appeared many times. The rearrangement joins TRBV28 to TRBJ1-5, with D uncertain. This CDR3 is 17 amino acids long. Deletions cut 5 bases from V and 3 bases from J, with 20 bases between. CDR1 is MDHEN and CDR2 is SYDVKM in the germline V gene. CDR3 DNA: TGTGCCAGCAGTCCATACTCCGGAGGTACGACCAATCAGCCCCAGCATTTT. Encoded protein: CASSPYSGGTTNQPQHF. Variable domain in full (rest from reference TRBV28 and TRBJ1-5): DVKVTQSSRYLVKRTGEKVFLECVQDMDHENMFWYRQDPGLGLRLIYFSYDVKMKEKGDIPEGYSVSREKKERFSLILESASTNQTSMYLCASSPYSGGTTNQPQHFGDGTRLSIL.

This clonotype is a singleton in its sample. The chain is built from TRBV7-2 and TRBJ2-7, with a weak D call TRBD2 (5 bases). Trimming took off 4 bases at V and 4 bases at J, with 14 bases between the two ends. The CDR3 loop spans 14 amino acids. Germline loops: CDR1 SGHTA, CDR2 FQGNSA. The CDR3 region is CASSSGMPPYEQYF. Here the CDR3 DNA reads TGTGCCAGCAGCTCGGGGATGCCACCGTACGAGCAGTACTTC.

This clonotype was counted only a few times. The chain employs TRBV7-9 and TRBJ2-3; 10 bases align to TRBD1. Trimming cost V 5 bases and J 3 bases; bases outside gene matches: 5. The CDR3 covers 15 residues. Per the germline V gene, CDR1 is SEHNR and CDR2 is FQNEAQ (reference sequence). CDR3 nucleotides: TGTGCCAGCAGCGTGACAGGGGGCGCGACAGATACGCAGTATTTT. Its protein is CASSVTGGATDTQYF.

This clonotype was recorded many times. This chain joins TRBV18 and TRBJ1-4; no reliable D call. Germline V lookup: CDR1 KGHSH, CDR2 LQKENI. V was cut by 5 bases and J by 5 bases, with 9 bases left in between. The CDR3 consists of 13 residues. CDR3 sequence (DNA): TGTGCCAGCTCAACAGCTAAAAATGAAAAACTGTTTTTT. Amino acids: CASSTAKNEKLFF.

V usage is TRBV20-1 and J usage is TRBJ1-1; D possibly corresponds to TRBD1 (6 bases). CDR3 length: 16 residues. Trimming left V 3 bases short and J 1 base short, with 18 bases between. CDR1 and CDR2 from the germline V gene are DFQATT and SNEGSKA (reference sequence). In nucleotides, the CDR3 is TGCAGTGCTAGTCGGGGGCCAGGGCGCGGGAACACTGAAGCTTTCTTT. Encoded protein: CSASRGPGRGNTEAFF.

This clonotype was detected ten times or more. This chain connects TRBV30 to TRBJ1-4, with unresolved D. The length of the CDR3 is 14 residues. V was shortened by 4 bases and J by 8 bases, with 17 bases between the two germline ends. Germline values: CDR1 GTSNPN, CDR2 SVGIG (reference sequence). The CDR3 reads CAWTWSGVGEKLFF. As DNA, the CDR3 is TGTGCCTGGACGTGGTCTGGGGTAGGAGAAAAACTGTTTTTT.

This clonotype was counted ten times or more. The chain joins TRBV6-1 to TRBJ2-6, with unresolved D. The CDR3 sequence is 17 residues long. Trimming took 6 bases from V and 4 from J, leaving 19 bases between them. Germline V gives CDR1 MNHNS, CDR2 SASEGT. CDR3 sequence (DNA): TGTGCCAGCAGCCCCCGTTTGAACCCCACGGGGGCCAACGTCCTGACTTTC. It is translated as CASSPRLNPTGANVLTF.

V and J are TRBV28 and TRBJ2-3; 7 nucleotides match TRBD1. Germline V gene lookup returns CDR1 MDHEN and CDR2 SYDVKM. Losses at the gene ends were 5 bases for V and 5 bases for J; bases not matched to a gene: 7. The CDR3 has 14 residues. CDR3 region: CASSATGKGDTQYF. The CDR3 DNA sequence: TGTGCCAGCAGTGCGACAGGGAAGGGAGATACGCAGTATTTT.

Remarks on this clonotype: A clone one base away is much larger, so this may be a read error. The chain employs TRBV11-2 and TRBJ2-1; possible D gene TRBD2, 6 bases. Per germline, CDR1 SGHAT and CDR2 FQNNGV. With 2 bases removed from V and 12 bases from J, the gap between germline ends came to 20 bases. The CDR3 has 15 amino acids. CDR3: CASSLNTAGRSSQFF. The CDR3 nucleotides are TGTGCCAGCAGCTTAAACACGGCGGGACGTAGTTCGCAGTTCTTC.

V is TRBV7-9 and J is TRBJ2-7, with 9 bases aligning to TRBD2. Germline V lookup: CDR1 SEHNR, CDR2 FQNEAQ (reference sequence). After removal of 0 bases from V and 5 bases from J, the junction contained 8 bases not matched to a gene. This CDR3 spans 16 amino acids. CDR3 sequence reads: CASSLAGGLALNEQYF. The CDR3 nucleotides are TGTGCCAGCAGCTTAGCTGGGGGACTAGCCCTCAACGAGCAGTACTTC.

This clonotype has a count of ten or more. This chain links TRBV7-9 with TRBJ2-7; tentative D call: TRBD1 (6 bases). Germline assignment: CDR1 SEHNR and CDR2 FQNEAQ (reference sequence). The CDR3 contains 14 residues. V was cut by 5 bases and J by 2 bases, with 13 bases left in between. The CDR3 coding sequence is TGTGCCAGCAGCGCGAACAGGGCCCCCTACGAGCAGTACTTC. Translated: CASSANRAPYEQYF.

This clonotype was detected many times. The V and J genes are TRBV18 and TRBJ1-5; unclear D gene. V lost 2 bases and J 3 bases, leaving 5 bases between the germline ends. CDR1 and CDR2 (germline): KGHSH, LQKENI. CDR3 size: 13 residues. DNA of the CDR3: TGTGCCAGCTCACCAGTGGCCAATCAGCCCCAGCATTTT. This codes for CASSPVANQPQHF. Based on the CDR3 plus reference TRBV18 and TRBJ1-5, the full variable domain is NAGVMQNPRHLVRRRGQEARLRCSPMKGHSHVYWYRQLPEEGLKFMVYLQKENIIDESGMPKERFSAEFPKEGPSILRIQQVVRGDSAAYFCASSPVANQPQHFGDGTRLSIL.

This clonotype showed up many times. CDR3: CSAPPGLAADTQYF. For the CDR3, the DNA is TGCAGTGCTCCACCGGGACTAGCGGCAGATACGCAGTATTTT. The chain links TRBV20-1 to TRBJ2-3; 11 bases map to TRBD2. CDR1 and CDR2 (germline): DFQATT, SNEGSKA (reference sequence). The CDR3 loop spans 14 amino acids. After removal of 5 bases from V and 4 bases from J, the junction contained 5 bases not matched to a gene.

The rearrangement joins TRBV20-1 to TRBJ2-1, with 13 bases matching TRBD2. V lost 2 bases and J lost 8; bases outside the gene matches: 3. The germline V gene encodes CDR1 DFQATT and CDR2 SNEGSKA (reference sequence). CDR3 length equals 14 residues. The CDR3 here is CSARSGLAGDEQFF. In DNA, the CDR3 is TGCAGTGCTAGATCAGGACTAGCGGGAGATGAGCAGTTCTTC.

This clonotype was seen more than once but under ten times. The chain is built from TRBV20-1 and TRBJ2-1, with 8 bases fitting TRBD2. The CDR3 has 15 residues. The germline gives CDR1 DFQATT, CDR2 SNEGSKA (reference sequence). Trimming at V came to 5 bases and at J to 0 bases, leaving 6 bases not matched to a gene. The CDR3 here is CSALIAGTSYNEQFF. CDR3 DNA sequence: TGCAGTGCTCTCATAGCGGGAACCTCCTACAATGAGCAGTTCTTC.

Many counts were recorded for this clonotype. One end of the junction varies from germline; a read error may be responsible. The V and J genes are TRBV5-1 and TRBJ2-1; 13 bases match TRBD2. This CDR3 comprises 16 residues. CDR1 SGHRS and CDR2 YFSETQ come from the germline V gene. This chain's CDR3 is CASSLGLAGPNNEQFF. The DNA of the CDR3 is TGTGCCAGCAGCCTGGGACTAGCGGGACCAAACAATGAGCAGTTCTTC.